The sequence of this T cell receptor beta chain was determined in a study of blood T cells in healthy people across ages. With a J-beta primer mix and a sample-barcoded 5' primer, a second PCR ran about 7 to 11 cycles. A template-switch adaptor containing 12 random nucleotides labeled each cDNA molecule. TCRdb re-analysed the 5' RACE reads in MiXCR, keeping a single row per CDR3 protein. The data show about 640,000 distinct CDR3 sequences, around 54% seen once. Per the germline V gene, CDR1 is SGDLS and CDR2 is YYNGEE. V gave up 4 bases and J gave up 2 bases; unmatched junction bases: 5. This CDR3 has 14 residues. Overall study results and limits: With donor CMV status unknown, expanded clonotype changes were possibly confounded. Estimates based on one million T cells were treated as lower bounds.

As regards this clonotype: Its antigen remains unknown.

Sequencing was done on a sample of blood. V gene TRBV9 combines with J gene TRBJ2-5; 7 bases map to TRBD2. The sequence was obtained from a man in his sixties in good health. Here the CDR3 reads CASSPWGGQETQYF. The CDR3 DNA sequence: TGTGCCAGCAGCCCCTGGGGGGGGCAAGAGACCCAGTACTTC.